This T cell receptor beta chain emerged from a study of cytomegalovirus exposure and HLA in healthy donors. Nominally healthy donors were sampled, though unrecorded immune exposures were likely. With respect to this clone: Antigen unknown.

It was with 60 Vbeta and 13 Jbeta primers that the PCR ran. Repertoires were generated with immunoSEQ multiplex PCR, while TCRdb's copy carries only in-frame clones and drops some. The sample consists of approximately 190,000 clones, approximately 81% of them appearing once. General study points: From TCR beta sequences, most subjects' HLA-A and HLA-B alleles were reportedly predicted accurately. Cytomegalovirus-associated status was assigned to roughly 160 TCR beta chains.

The CDR3 contains 15 residues. Per the germline V gene, CDR1 is LNHDA and CDR2 is SQIVND (reference sequence). V lost 9 bases and J lost 7, with 19 bases in between. The sequenced sample was PBMCs. The rearrangement links TRBV19 to TRBJ1-6; weak D call: TRBD1 (5 bases). This receptor was taken from a man aged 50 to 60 in good health and CMV-seronegative. Here the CDR3 reads CARPQGGARNSPLHF. The CDR3 DNA is TGTGCCAGACCCCAAGGTGGGGCAAGAAATTCACCCCTCCACTTT.